A selection of T cell receptor beta chains follows, all from one sample in a study of PD-L1 blockade in urothelial cancer. Here immunoSEQ multiplex PCR was the method, and the copy in TCRdb shows in-frame clones only, minus some. The sample contains about 130,000 clones, roughly 86% of which appear only once. This specimen consisted of PBMCs, obtained around atezolizumab (anti-PD-L1) treatment. These receptors all come from a man aged 50-60 years with urothelial cancer. The CDR3 runs from the conserved cysteine through the conserved F or W. Each record gives: CDR3 protein, CDR3 DNA, V gene, clone size, CDR3 length, J gene, D gene. A D gene is named only where the DNA matches it firmly. Clone size is stated in some rows and not others, as once, few, many or a class when expanded.

CDR3: CAWSQQGINADTQYF
DNA: TGTGCCTGGAGTCAACAGGGTATTAACGCAGATACGCAGTATTTT
V: TRBV30
size: NA
length: 15
J: TRBJ2-3
D: NA

CDR3: CASSPTTGAGNTIYF
DNA: TGTGCCAGCTCACCAACGACGGGGGCTGGAAACACCATATATTTT
V: TRBV18
size: NA
length: 15
J: TRBJ1-3
D: NA

CDR3: CATRDSPNTEAFF
DNA: TGCGCCACCCGGGACAGCCCAAACACTGAAGCTTTCTTT
V: TRBV5-1
size: NA
length: 13
J: TRBJ1-1
D: TRBD1

CDR3: CASSEGGVNGYTF
DNA: TGTGCCAGCAGCGAGGGCGGGGTGAATGGCTACACCTTC
V: TRBV6-1
size: NA
length: 13
J: TRBJ1-2
D: NA

CDR3: CASSRWGGVNTEAFF
DNA: TGTGCCAGCAGCCGGTGGGGGGGAGTAAACACTGAAGCTTTCTTT
V: TRBV11-1
size: NA
length: 15
J: TRBJ1-1
D: NA

CDR3: CASSRGQLIYEQYF
DNA: TGTGCCAGCAGCAGGGGACAGTTAATCTACGAGCAGTACTTC
V: TRBV9
size: NA
length: 14
J: TRBJ2-7
D: TRBD1

CDR3: CASSLVTGSGTEAFF
DNA: TGTGCCAGCAGCTTAGTAACAGGGTCGGGCACTGAAGCTTTCTTT
V: TRBV7-8
size: once
length: 15
J: TRBJ1-1
D: NA

CDR3: CASSVDIRTSGNGQYF
DNA: TGTGCCAGCAGTGTCGATATTAGGACTAGCGGGAATGGGCAGTACTTC
V: TRBV6-4
size: NA
length: 16
J: TRBJ2-7
D: TRBD2

CDR3: CASSLGTTTDTQYF
DNA: TGCGCCAGCAGCTTAGGAACTACCACAGATACGCAGTATTTT
V: TRBV5-1
size: few
length: 14
J: TRBJ2-3
D: NA

CDR3: CASSSVREGILSTDTQYF
DNA: TGTGCCAGCAGCTCAGTTCGGGAGGGAATTCTTAGCACAGATACGCAGTATTTT
V: TRBV5-6
size: NA
length: 18
J: TRBJ2-3
D: TRBD2

CDR3: CASSRGNRNTEAFF
DNA: TGTGCCAGCAGCCGGGGGAATCGGAACACTGAAGCTTTCTTT
V: TRBV6-5
size: NA
length: 14
J: TRBJ1-1
D: NA

CDR3: CASSLGQKETQYF
DNA: TGTGCCAGCAGCTTAGGACAGAAAGAGACCCAGTACTTC
V: TRBV11-1
size: NA
length: 13
J: TRBJ2-5
D: NA

CDR3: CASSSTTQGANTEAFF
DNA: TGTGCCAGCAGCTCGACGACACAGGGGGCTAACACTGAAGCTTTCTTT
V: TRBV7-9
size: few
length: 16
J: TRBJ1-1
D: TRBD1

CDR3: CASSLDRDNSPLHF
DNA: TGTGCCAGCAGCCTGGACAGGGATAATTCACCCCTCCACTTT
V: TRBV5-4
size: few
length: 14
J: TRBJ1-6
D: TRBD1

CDR3: CASSFGLGGDRGATDTQYF
DNA: TGTGCCAGCAGTTTTGGTCTTGGGGGGGACAGGGGAGCCACAGATACGCAGTATTTT
V: TRBV28
size: NA
length: 19
J: TRBJ2-3
D: TRBD1

CDR3: CASSLLSGGSPSYEQYF
DNA: TGCGCCAGCAGCTTGTTGTCAGGGGGCTCTCCCTCCTACGAGCAGTACTTC
V: TRBV5-1
size: few
length: 17
J: TRBJ2-7
D: TRBD1

CDR3: CASSLSGDGGSPLHF
DNA: TGTGCCAGCAGCTTGTCAGGAGACGGGGGTTCACCCCTCCACTTT
V: TRBV5-8
size: NA
length: 15
J: TRBJ1-6
D: NA

CDR3: CSVLSTVAVLDEQFF
DNA: TGCAGCGTTCTCTCGACCGTGGCGGTTTTGGATGAGCAGTTCTTC
V: TRBV29-1
size: NA
length: 15
J: TRBJ2-1
D: NA

CDR3: CASSYNAGGTDTQYF
DNA: TGCGCCAGCAGCTACAATGCGGGAGGGACAGATACGCAGTATTTT
V: TRBV5-1
size: NA
length: 15
J: TRBJ2-3
D: TRBD2

CDR3: CASKGTGLYEQYF
DNA: TGTGCCAGCAAAGGGACAGGCCTCTACGAGCAGTACTTC
V: TRBV2
size: NA
length: 13
J: TRBJ2-7
D: TRBD1

CDR3: CASSPSGQGSYSNQPQHF
DNA: TGTGCCAGCTCACCATCTGGACAGGGATCTTATAGCAATCAGCCCCAGCATTTT
V: TRBV18
size: NA
length: 18
J: TRBJ1-5
D: TRBD1

CDR3: CASGGGRSNTGELFF
DNA: TGTGCCAGTGGGGGGGGCAGGTCAAACACCGGGGAGCTGTTTTTT
V: TRBV9
size: NA
length: 15
J: TRBJ2-2
D: NA

CDR3: CAISGAGTGTYEQYF
DNA: TGTGCCATCAGTGGCGCCGGGACAGGGACCTACGAGCAGTACTTC
V: TRBV10-3
size: NA
length: 15
J: TRBJ2-7
D: TRBD1

CDR3: CASRTSGTYEQYF
DNA: TGTGCCAGTCGGACTAGCGGAACCTACGAGCAGTACTTC
V: TRBV14
size: NA
length: 13
J: TRBJ2-7
D: TRBD2